This note documents a single T cell receptor (beta chain) sequence. The source of the sample is a study of T-cell reconstitution after alpha-beta-depleted transplantation in children. For TCRbeta, the library was prepared with unique molecular identifiers. MiXCR was run by TCRdb on the PCR reads, yielding one entry per CDR3 protein. Of 500,000 or so distinct CDR3 sequences listed, over 25% are singletons. Germline CDR1 SEHNR, CDR2 FQNEAQ (reference sequence). Unmatched junction bases numbered 7, after V lost 3 bases and J lost 5 bases. The length of the CDR3 is 15 residues. This clonotype was obtained from a human donor who donated a stem cell graft to a child with aplastic anemia. The sample here was PBMCs from the stem cell graft donor, taken from the stem cell graft. J is TRBJ1-5 and V is TRBV7-9; 7 bases align to TRBD1. The CDR3, as DNA: TGTGCCAGCAGCTTGGGAGGGGGCGTCGATCAGCCCCAGCATTTT. As protein: CASSLGGGVDQPQHF.